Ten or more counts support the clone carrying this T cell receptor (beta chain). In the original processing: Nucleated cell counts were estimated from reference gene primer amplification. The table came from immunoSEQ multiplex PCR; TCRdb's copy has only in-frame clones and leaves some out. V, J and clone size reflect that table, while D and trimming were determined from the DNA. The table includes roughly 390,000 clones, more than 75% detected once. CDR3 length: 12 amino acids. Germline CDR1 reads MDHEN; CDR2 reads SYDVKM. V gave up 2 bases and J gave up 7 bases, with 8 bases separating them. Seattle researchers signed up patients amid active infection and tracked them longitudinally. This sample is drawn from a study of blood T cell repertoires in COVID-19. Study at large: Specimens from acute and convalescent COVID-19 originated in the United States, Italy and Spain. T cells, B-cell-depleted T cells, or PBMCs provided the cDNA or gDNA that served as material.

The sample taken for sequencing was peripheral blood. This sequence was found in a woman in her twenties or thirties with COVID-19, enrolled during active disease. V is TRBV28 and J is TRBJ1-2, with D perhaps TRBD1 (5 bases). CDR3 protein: CASSLEQGGYTF. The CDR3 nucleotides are TGTGCCAGCAGTTTAGAGCAGGGTGGCTACACCTTC.